This T cell receptor beta chain originates from a study of blood T cell repertoires in COVID-19 (TCRdb year 2020). About the full investigation: The collaborator samples originated in the United States, Italy and Spain and spanned the acute and convalescent phases of COVID-19. The prospective study material was composed of cDNA or gDNA derived from T cells, B-cell-depleted T cells, or PBMCs. Subjects who had been exposed to COVID-19, were actively infected with it, or had recovered from it provided the deeply sampled blood TCRbeta repertoires that made up the dataset. The repertoires were released in a freely available public database intended as a resource for research on the immune response to SARS-CoV-2. Samples came from the ongoing ImmuneRACE study (first 160 participants) plus 1,254 subjects from 6 global collaborators. A de-identified subject ID, COVID-19 status, age in years and sex were almost always included in the sample metadata. Where available, HLA class I and class II types were taken from metadata supplied by the sample provider and were not determined by assay-based typing. On the study overall, not on this receptor specifically: Clinical and demographic metadata were provided uncurated, with the amount varying by source and participant.

On this clone: Its antigen target is currently unknown. The input lacks base qualities; no much larger clone sits a single base away.

Whole blood was collected in K2EDTA tubes by collaborating institutions according to the institutions' own protocols. For TCRbeta analysis, collaborators shipped samples in one of three forms: frozen whole blood, isolated PBMCs, or DNA extracted from either of those sample types. TCRbeta CDR3 regions were amplified from genomic DNA by means of the immunoSEQ Assay, a bias-controlled multiplex PCR. The paper's data handling went like this. Within the assay, amplification of reference gene primers was used to estimate how many nucleated cells each sample contained. Sequence reads were collapsed and filtered to measure the absolute abundance of every unique TCRbeta CDR3 rearrangement. For each sample, productive Simpson clonality was calculated as the square root of Simpson's diversity index over productive rearrangements. Drawn from immuneACCESS, this table holds only the in-frame rearrangements with V and J called that TCRdb kept. Clones are partly lost; checked studies trace under half to an unresolved V gene and leave the rest unexplained. For V, J and clone size, that table is used; D and trimming come from the DNA. This sample comprises some 80,000 clones, 82% of them detected only once. Together, the top ten hold less than 8.5% of the sample.

Material: peripheral blood. This clonotype was obtained from a human donor in a cohort sampled during active COVID-19.

The CDR3 region has the sequence CASSWSSGGAGGETQYF. The DNA sequence is TGTGCCAGCAGCTGGTCGAGCGGGGGGGCCGGTGGAGAGACCCAGTACTTC. The V gene is TRBV5-6 and the J gene is TRBJ2-5, with 10 bases in between that match TRBD2. From the cysteine up to the phenylalanine, the CDR3 has a length of 17 residues. Just CDR3 DNA is preserved here, 51 bases in frame from base 1. V loses 3 bases at its end and J loses 4 bases; junction bases beyond the gene matches: 12. Sequences SGHDT (CDR1) and YYEEEE (CDR2) are obtained from the germline V gene. Beyond the CDR3, the reference TRBV5-6 and TRBJ2-5 genes provide the residues; the full variable domain reads: DAGVTQSPTHLIKTRGQQVTLRCSPKSGHDTVSWYQQALGQGPQFIFQYYEEEERQRGNFPDRFSGHQFPNYSSELNVNALLLGDSALYLCASSWSSGGAGGETQYFGPGTRLLVL.